This T cell receptor (beta chain) was captured by sequencing in a study of T cell therapy after organ transplantation. Points from the study as a whole: Poor CD8+ T cell yield may explain few expansions in nonresponders.

Data came from immunoSEQ multiplex PCR; TCRdb stores just in-frame clones and leaves some out. The sample shows 45,000 to 60,000 clones, approximately 94% of them seen only once. Turning to this clone: Its cognate antigen is unknown.

Losses at the gene ends were 5 bases for V and 1 base for J; bases not matched to a gene: 7. The CDR3 has 15 residues. This chain links TRBV7-1 with TRBJ1-2, with TRBD1 matching over 7 bases. TRBV7-1 is an open reading frame, and its role is uncertain. The clonotype originates from a human patient who had received a solid organ transplant and had CMV disease. This sample comprised CD8+ T cells from blood, obtained before autologous CMV-specific T cell therapy. The CDR3 spells CASSPHGTVNYGYTF. The DNA of the CDR3 is TGTGCCAGCAGCCCCCATGGGACAGTTAACTATGGCTACACCTTC.